The rows below give T cell receptor beta chains drawn from one sample of a study of blood T cell repertoires in COVID-19. Clones were read by immunoSEQ multiplex PCR, and TCRdb kept only the in-frame ones, dropping some. The table shows roughly 250,000 clones, with roughly four fifths occurring only once. Specimen: peripheral blood. These receptors were taken from a woman in her seventies with acute or convalescent COVID-19. Each CDR3 is given with its conserved first and last residue. The order of the fields is J gene, V gene, CDR3 protein.

TRBJ1-2 TRBV30 CAWKFGTGGGYTF
TRBJ1-5 TRBV3-1/TRBV3-2 CASSQDLGPKGDQPQHF
TRBJ1-3 TRBV5-6 CASSFQGPRNTIYF
TRBJ2-3 TRBV5-1 CASSLTGLAPADTQYF
TRBJ1-6 TRBV7-9 CASSSDGGGSPLHF
TRBJ2-7 TRBV7-2 CASSFGVDEQYF
TRBJ1-5 TRBV30 CAWSEGARQPQHF
TRBJ2-3 TRBV18 CASSPRRAGVGDTQYF
TRBJ2-7 TRBV12-3/TRBV12-4 CASSRGQGTGGYF
TRBJ2-7 TRBV7-2 CASSQSQISYEQYF
TRBJ2-2 TRBV6-5 CASRGTGAPGELFF
TRBJ1-2 TRBV30 CAWSPFRGYGYTF
TRBJ1-1 TRBV3-1/TRBV3-2 CASSYDEGTEAFF
TRBJ1-4 TRBV5-1 CASSWTVTGATNEKLFF
TRBJ1-5 TRBV19 CASSMRGQNSNQPQHF
TRBJ1-2 TRBV11-2 CASSFSADYGYTF
TRBJ2-3 TRBV5-1 CASTPGAGVTDTQYF
TRBJ2-2 TRBV9 CASSTGTPNTGELFF
TRBJ2-3 TRBV7-9 CASSLTSGSGTDTQYF
TRBJ1-1 TRBV12-3/TRBV12-4 CASSPRQNTEAFF
TRBJ2-7 TRBV15 CATSRDGPYEQYF
TRBJ2-1 TRBV5-1 CASSLVGGEYNEQFF
TRBJ1-1 TRBV19 CASRAGQGAWKGTEAFF
TRBJ2-5 TRBV7-2 CASSPYQETQYF
TRBJ2-4 TRBV19 CASSLWTSTKNIQYF
TRBJ1-1 TRBV7-9 CASSYRGLTEAFF
TRBJ1-3 TRBV9 CASSVGPGGSGNTIYF
TRBJ1-1 TRBV28 CASSLRHSNEAFF
TRBJ1-3 TRBV6-2/TRBV6-3 CASSYTSLATIYF
TRBJ1-6 TRBV27 CASSFSMDRENSPLHF
TRBJ1-2 TRBV29-1 CSSWTDSLYGYTF
TRBJ1-1 TRBV19 CASRLQGAPRAFF
TRBJ1-4 TRBV19 CASSPGAGGSEKLFF
TRBJ1-5 TRBV7-9 CASSSGGGGNQPQHF
TRBJ2-7 TRBV6-5 CASGGAYEQYF
TRBJ2-7 TRBV5-1 CASSLDPGTALEQYF
TRBJ2-1 TRBV4-2 CASSQEWLSGFGEQFF
TRBJ2-3 TRBV10-3 CAIREGLADFTDTQYF
TRBJ1-1 TRBV9 CASSALEMGNTEAFF
TRBJ2-1 TRBV29-1 CSVDEGWRSSYNEQFF
TRBJ2-1 TRBV9 CASSSSATGANFDEQFF
TRBJ1-2 TRBV29-1 CSVDRLQGARGYTF
TRBJ2-1 TRBV2 CASSGLTHDNEQFF
TRBJ1-1 TRBV2 CASSEDPGTRAFF
TRBJ2-7 TRBV29-1 CSVRPLTPGTGSAEQYF
TRBJ1-3 TRBV5-1 CASSLETGTGSGNTIYF
TRBJ1-2 TRBV2 CASSGQIYGYTF
TRBJ2-5 TRBV19 CASTLRGRGEETQYF
TRBJ1-6 TRBV7-2 CASSKRTGGYNSPLHF
TRBJ1-6 TRBV2 CASSGLVYNSPLHF